This T cell receptor (beta chain) was captured in a study of cytomegalovirus exposure and HLA in healthy donors. Study-level results: From TCR beta sequences, most subjects' HLA-A and HLA-B alleles were reportedly predicted accurately.

13 Jbeta primers and 60 Vbeta primers were used for the PCR. Data came from immunoSEQ multiplex PCR; TCRdb stores just in-frame clones and leaves some out. The data contain 130,000 to 150,000 clones, roughly four fifths of them singletons. The trim removed 3 bases at V and 6 bases at J, leaving 9 bases unmatched. This CDR3 has 15 residues. Germline loops: CDR1 SGHTA, CDR2 FQGNSA. This clone was seen only a few times. Its antigen is as yet unknown. The rearrangement links TRBV7-2 to TRBJ2-7, with 9 bases that match TRBD1. The sample comprised PBMCs. The sequence came from a male donor in good health and CMV-seronegative. For the CDR3, the DNA is TGTGCCAGCAGCTTCTCCGGGACAGGGCAACGCGAGCAGTACTTC. It yields the protein CASSFSGTGQREQYF.